The entry below gives a single T cell receptor (beta chain) sequence along with its context. Specified treatment: randomized to nivolumab then ipilimumab (arm A) or the reverse (arm B). DNA-damaging chemotherapy had not been given to any patient beforehand. These data are taken from a study of sequential checkpoint blockade in melanoma. Study as a whole: Arm A got nivolumab then ipilimumab; arm B the reverse, 1:1.

Profiling relied on immunoSEQ multiplex PCR, and the TCRdb table lists in-frame clones only, not all of them. The sample has approximately 28,000 clones, about 83% seen once. This CDR3 has 13 residues. Germline V gives CDR1 SGHAT, CDR2 FQNNGV. The V end lost 5 bases, the J end lost 2 bases, and 9 bases lay between the germline ends. The J gene is TRBJ2-5, the V gene TRBV11-2; D unclear. This TCR was sampled from a human donor with melanoma. The source was CD8+ T cells sorted from blood (inferred from file names), collected from a patient given nivolumab and ipilimumab in sequence. The CDR3 DNA sequence: TGTGCCAGCAGCATACCGAGGCAAGAGACCCAGTACTTC. Residues: CASSIPRQETQYF.